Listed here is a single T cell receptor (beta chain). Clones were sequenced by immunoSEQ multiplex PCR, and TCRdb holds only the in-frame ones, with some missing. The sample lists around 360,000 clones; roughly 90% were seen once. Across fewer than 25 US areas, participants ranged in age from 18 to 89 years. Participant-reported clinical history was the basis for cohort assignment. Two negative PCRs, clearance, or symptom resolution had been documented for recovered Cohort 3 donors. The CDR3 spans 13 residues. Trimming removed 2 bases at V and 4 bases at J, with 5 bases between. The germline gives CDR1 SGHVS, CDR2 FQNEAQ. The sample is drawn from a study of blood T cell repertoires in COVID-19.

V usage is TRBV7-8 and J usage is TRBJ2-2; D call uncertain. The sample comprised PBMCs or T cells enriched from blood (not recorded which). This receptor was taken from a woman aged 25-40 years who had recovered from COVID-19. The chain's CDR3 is CASSLSGTGELFF. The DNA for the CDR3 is TGTGCCAGCAGCTTATCGGGCACCGGGGAGCTGTTTTTT.